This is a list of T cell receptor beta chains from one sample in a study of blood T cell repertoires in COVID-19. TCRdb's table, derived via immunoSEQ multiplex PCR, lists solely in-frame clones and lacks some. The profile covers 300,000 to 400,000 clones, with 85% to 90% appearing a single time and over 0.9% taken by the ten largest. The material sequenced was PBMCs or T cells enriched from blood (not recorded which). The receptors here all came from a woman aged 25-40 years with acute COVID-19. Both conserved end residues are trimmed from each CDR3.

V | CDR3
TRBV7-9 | ASSFHGQGSQPQH
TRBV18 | ASSPRGLETQY
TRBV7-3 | ASSKRAGSSGANVLT
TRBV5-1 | ASSPGQGPYNEQF
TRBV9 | ASSVDVGTDTQY
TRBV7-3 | ASRPGQSTNEKLF
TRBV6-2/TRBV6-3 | ASSYDGTGGDEQY
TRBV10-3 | AISERGQGATEAF
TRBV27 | ASSDSVGFRETQY
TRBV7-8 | ASSIRQGSTDTQY
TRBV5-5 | ASSLVDRGGQGRYEQY
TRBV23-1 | ASSTGSYPYEQY
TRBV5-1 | ASSPDSSGSPLH
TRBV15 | ATSRVPAGANTGELF
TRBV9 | ASSVIPGLAVRTDTQY
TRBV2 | ASIRDLASHEQY
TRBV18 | ASSPIRGALAAFTDTQY
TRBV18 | ASSPGGVQPQH
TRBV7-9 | ASSLGTSEYSNQPQH
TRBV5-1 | ASSLYLGLADNEQF
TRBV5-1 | ASSLGPNTGTYEQY
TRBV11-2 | ASGRGGLSYNEQF
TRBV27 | ASSRQGNYGYT
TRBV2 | ASKVETGGNTGELF
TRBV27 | ASSSPRQTFVKWF
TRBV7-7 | ASSLERDTTYNEQF
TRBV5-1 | ASSAGLGDLSEAF
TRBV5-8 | ASSHGVGDSGEKLF
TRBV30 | AWSPSGKWSNQPQH
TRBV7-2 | ASSLGGQGTSPLH
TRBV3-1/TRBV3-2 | ASSQARGGTEAF
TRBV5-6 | ASSHGQGDQPQH
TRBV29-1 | SVGQGLYEQY
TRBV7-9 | ASSSSGGEENGYT
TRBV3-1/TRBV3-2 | ASSQYSRGYT
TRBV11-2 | ASSLGAGASYEQY
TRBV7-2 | ASSLAHNSYGYT
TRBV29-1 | SFRRSSYNEQF
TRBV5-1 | ASSGAGDGYT
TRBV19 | ASSIRAGRVTEAF
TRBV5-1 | ASSFTGGSQSGELF
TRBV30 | AGKGGLAVPDTQY
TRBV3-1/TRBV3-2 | ASSHGTGEAF
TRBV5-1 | ASSPTGGGYGYT
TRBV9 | ASSVDSSYNEQF
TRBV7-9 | ASSSSTGQAF
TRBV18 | ASSLGRSGGYT
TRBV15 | ATSRPPGQGTNWGTAF
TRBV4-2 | ASSQGGRVSGNTIY
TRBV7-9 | ASSSPEERGYNEQF
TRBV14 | ASSQAEWGLAKNIQY